The 29 T cell receptor beta chains in this list originate from one sample, sequenced in a study of blood T cell repertoires in COVID-19. Clones were sequenced by immunoSEQ multiplex PCR, and TCRdb holds only the in-frame ones, with some missing. The sample records over 200,000 clones, approximately 83% being singletons. The sample taken for sequencing was peripheral blood. The origin of the receptors is a woman in her thirties with COVID-19, enrolled during active disease.

This chain uses TRBV28 with TRBJ2-1, with 10 bases fitting TRBD2. The CDR3 loop spans 14 amino acids. The V segment lost 2 bases and the J segment 10 bases; nucleotides outside the gene matches: 5. Germline V gives CDR1 MDHEN, CDR2 SYDVKM. The DNA for the CDR3 is TGTGCCAGCAGTTTAAGGCTAGCGGGAGACGAGCAGTTCTTC. Its translation is CASSLRLAGDEQFF.

CDR3 nucleotide sequence: TGTGCCAGCACCCTAACAGGGTATGGCTACACCTTC. Translation: CASTLTGYGYTF. V is TRBV6-6 and J is TRBJ1-2; TRBD1 might be the D (6 bases). Germline CDR1 MNHNY, CDR2 SVGAGI (reference sequence). The CDR3 is made up of 12 amino acids. Deletions cut 7 bases from V and 5 bases from J, with 11 bases between.

This chain joins TRBV6-5 and TRBJ1-2, with TRBD1 as a possible D gene (6 bases). V was cut by 5 bases and J by 4 bases, with 11 bases left in between. Germline V gene lookup returns CDR1 MNHEY and CDR2 SVGAGI. The CDR3 has 13 amino acids. CDR3 DNA: TGTGCCAGCAGTACCACAGGGTCCTATGGCTACACCTTC. Amino acid sequence: CASSTTGSYGYTF.

V and J are TRBV5-4 and TRBJ2-1; D unclear. Germline V CDR1 and CDR2: SGHNT, YYREEE (reference sequence). The CDR3 sequence is 14 residues long. The ends were cut back, 4 bases at V and 9 bases at J, with 17 bases in the middle. For the CDR3, the DNA is TGTGCCAGCAGCCGGTTTCAAAACCCGTCTGAGCAGTTCTTC. Encoded protein: CASSRFQNPSEQFF. The full variable domain, in which reference TRBV5-4 and TRBJ2-1 provide the parts outside the CDR3, is ETGVTQSPTHLIKTRGQQVTLRCSSQSGHNTVSWYQQALGQGPQFIFQYYREEENGRGNFPPRFSGLQFPNYSSELNVNALELDDSALYLCASSRFQNPSEQFFGPGTRLTVL.

This chain joins TRBV29-1 and TRBJ2-1; TRBD2 matches at 7 bases. The V gene's germline CDR1 is SQVTM and CDR2 ANQGSEA. The CDR3 has 15 residues. After removal of 8 bases from V and 0 bases from J, the junction contained 10 bases not matched to a gene. In nucleotides, the CDR3 is TGCAGCCCCCAGCGGGACCCTAGCTCCTACAATGAGCAGTTCTTC. Protein product: CSPQRDPSSYNEQFF.

The rearrangement uses TRBV7-2 and TRBJ2-3; no clear D gene. This CDR3 has 12 amino acids. The germline V and J ends were trimmed by 5 bases and 2 bases, with 5 bases remaining between them. Germline V gene sequence: CDR1 SGHTA, CDR2 FQGNSA. The DNA for the CDR3 is TGTGCCAGCAGCCCCTTCACAGATACGCAGTATTTT. This sequence encodes CASSPFTDTQYF.

The table lists this clone with a count of one. This chain joins TRBV29-1 and TRBJ1-5, with a tentative D call TRBD1 (6 bases). From germline, CDR1 is SQVTM and CDR2 ANQGSEA. V dropped 7 bases and J dropped 3 bases, with 16 bases sitting between them. This CDR3 has 14 residues. The CDR3 loop reads CSAITGQHNQPQHF. CDR3 coding DNA: TGCAGCGCAATCACAGGGCAGCACAATCAGCCCCAGCATTTT.

The chain employs TRBV18 and TRBJ1-5, with D perhaps TRBD1 (5 bases). Germline-derived CDR1 and CDR2 are KGHSH and LQKENI. Between the trimmed V and J ends, which lost 3 bases and 7 bases, there was a span of 10 bases. The CDR3 runs to 13 residues. CDR3 in amino acids: CASSPRDSQPQHF. The CDR3 DNA is TGTGCCAGCTCACCTCGCGACAGCCAGCCCCAGCATTTT.

V usage is TRBV11-3 and J usage is TRBJ2-1, with 8 bases lining up with TRBD1. CDR3 size: 16 residues. With V trimmed by 4 bases and J by 3 bases, 8 bases remained unmatched. The germline CDR1 and CDR2 sequences are SGHNT and YENEEA. Here the CDR3 reads CASSSRTGKNYNEQFF. CDR3 bases: TGTGCCAGCAGCTCCCGGACAGGGAAGAACTACAATGAGCAGTTCTTC.

This chain links TRBV6-1 with TRBJ1-4; D might be TRBD1 (5 bases). CDR3 size: 16 residues. The V gene lost 4 bases and the J gene lost 8 bases, with 20 bases spanning the gap. Per germline, CDR1 MNHNS and CDR2 SASEGT. This CDR3 reads CASSAHRARGVEKLFF. CDR3 DNA sequence: TGTGCCAGCAGTGCTCACCGGGCCCGGGGGGTCGAAAAACTGTTTTTT.

The chain recombines TRBV6-6 with TRBJ1-2; D not certain. V was trimmed by 8 bases and J by 10 bases, leaving 14 bases between them. The CDR3 consists of 11 residues. Per germline, CDR1 MNHNY and CDR2 SVGAGI (reference sequence). CDR3 sequence: CASFTGGSYTF. DNA for the CDR3: TGTGCCAGCTTCACGGGCGGGTCCTACACCTTC.

This clone was detected only a few times. The chain links TRBV7-2 to TRBJ1-1, with a possible D match to TRBD1 (5 bases). Germline V gives CDR1 SGHTA, CDR2 FQGNSA. This CDR3 spans 12 amino acids. Trimming stripped 1 base from V and 7 bases from J, with 7 bases between. CDR3 coding DNA: TGTGCCAGCAGCTTAGGCAGGGATGAAGCTTTCTTT. Translation: CASSLGRDEAFF.

V and J are TRBV3-1 (or the pseudogene TRBV3-2) and TRBJ2-2; 7 bases align to TRBD1. Germline assignment: CDR1 LGHDT and CDR2 YNNKEL (reference sequence). This CDR3 region has 14 residues. V lost 5 bases, J lost 4 bases, and 4 bases stayed unmatched. Here the CDR3 reads CASSIRDSTGELFF. The CDR3 DNA reads as TGTGCCAGCAGCATCCGGGACAGCACCGGGGAGCTGTTTTTT.

This sequence joins TRBV6-2 or TRBV6-3 and TRBJ2-1, with 11 bases identical to TRBD2. CDR1 MNHEY and CDR2 SVGEGT come from the germline V gene. The CDR3 is made up of 14 amino acids. Trimming cost V 5 bases and J 7 bases; bases outside gene matches: 4. The CDR3 DNA is TGTGCCAGCAGTCGTACTAGCGGGGGAAATGAGCAGTTCTTC. Protein product: CASSRTSGGNEQFF.

V and J are TRBV5-4 and TRBJ2-3, with D possibly TRBD2 on 7 matching bases. This CDR3 contains 16 residues. Germline CDR1 SGHNT, CDR2 YYREEE (reference sequence). Trimming took 2 bases from V and 0 from J, leaving 13 bases between them. The CDR3 here is CASSFRGRESTDTQYF. DNA for the CDR3: TGTGCCAGCAGCTTTAGGGGGAGGGAGAGCACAGATACGCAGTATTTT. The full variable domain, completed using reference TRBV5-4 and TRBJ2-3, is ETGVTQSPTHLIKTRGQQVTLRCSSQSGHNTVSWYQQALGQGPQFIFQYYREEENGRGNFPPRFSGLQFPNYSSELNVNALELDDSALYLCASSFRGRESTDTQYFGPGTRLTVL.

V is TRBV6-2 or TRBV6-3 and J is TRBJ2-2; D possibly corresponds to TRBD2 (7 bases). V was pared by 4 bases and J by 4 bases, with 13 bases between. The CDR3 is 15 residues long. The germline V gene encodes CDR1 MNHEY and CDR2 SVGEGT. CDR3 nucleotides: TGTGCCAGCAGTTCCGGGGGGACAACCACCGGGGAGCTGTTTTTT. Its translation: CASSSGGTTTGELFF.

This chain joins TRBV19 and TRBJ2-1, with 16 positions matching TRBD2. Germline assignment: CDR1 LNHDA and CDR2 SQIVND (reference sequence). V lost 0 bases and J lost 5; bases outside the gene matches: 4. The CDR3 consists of 18 residues. CDR3 region: CASSIDGTSGGANNEQFF. CDR3 sequence (DNA): TGTGCCAGTAGTATAGATGGGACTAGCGGGGGGGCCAACAATGAGCAGTTCTTC. Full variable domain (rest looked up from reference TRBV19 and TRBJ2-1): DGGITQSPKYLFRKEGQNVTLSCEQNLNHDAMYWYRQDPGQGLRLIYYSQIVNDFQKGDIAEGYSVSREKKESFPLTVTSAQKNPTAFYLCASSIDGTSGGANNEQFFGPGTRLTVL.

This chain links TRBV5-4 with TRBJ1-2; D may be TRBD1 (5 bases). V lost 9 bases and J lost 0, with 18 bases in between. The germline CDR1 and CDR2 sequences are SGHNT and YYREEE (reference sequence). The CDR3 loop spans 15 amino acids. CDR3 in amino acids: CATRIAGGPNYGYTF. DNA of the CDR3: TGTGCCACCCGGATCGCCGGGGGTCCTAACTATGGCTACACCTTC.

The chain joins TRBV29-1 to TRBJ2-1, with 11 bases lining up with TRBD2. V lost 6 bases to trimming and J lost 0 bases; unmatched junction nucleotides: 7. The CDR3 spans 16 residues. Germline V gene data show CDR1 as SQVTM and CDR2 as ANQGSEA. The DNA for the CDR3 is TGCAGCGTAGCCTCACTAGCGGGGGACTCCTACAATGAGCAGTTCTTC. Translated, it gives CSVASLAGDSYNEQFF.

The V call is TRBV3-1 (or the pseudogene TRBV3-2), the J call TRBJ2-7; 14 bases line up with TRBD2. This CDR3 comprises 18 residues. The V gene end was trimmed by 4 bases and the J gene end by 0 bases; junction bases not matched to a gene: 8. The germline CDR1 and CDR2 sequences are LGHDT and YNNKEL (reference sequence). The CDR3, as DNA: TGTGCCAGCAGCCCTCGTCCGGGACTAGCGGGGGCCTCCTACGAGCAGTACTTC. This sequence encodes CASSPRPGLAGASYEQYF.

The V gene is TRBV11-2, the J gene TRBJ2-7, with D uncertain. Trimming shortened V by 5 bases and J by 0 bases, and 5 bases separated the two germline ends. CDR1 SGHAT and CDR2 FQNNGV come from the germline V gene. The CDR3 has 12 amino acids. CDR3 bases: TGTGCCAGCAGCGCGAGCTCCTACGAGCAGTACTTC. Its protein is CASSASSYEQYF. The full variable domain, completed using reference TRBV11-2 and TRBJ2-7, is EAGVAQSPRYKIIEKRQSVAFWCNPISGHATLYWYQQILGQGPKLLIQFQNNGVVDDSQLPKDRFSAERLKGVDSTLKIQPAKLEDSAVYLCASSASSYEQYFGPGTRLTVT.

The chain uses TRBV19 and TRBJ1-5; D gene unclear. Trimming left V 3 bases short and J 5 bases short, with 14 bases between. The CDR3 is 15 amino acids. In germline, CDR1 is LNHDA, CDR2 SQIVND (reference sequence). The CDR3 DNA sequence: TGTGCCAGTAGTATCGCTGTTTCACGGGATCAGCCCCAGCATTTT. Its protein is CASSIAVSRDQPQHF.

In nucleotides, the CDR3 is TGTGCCAGCAGCCAAGAGCCCCCGGAGAACGATGAGCAGTTCTTC. Protein sequence: CASSQEPPENDEQFF. V is TRBV3-1 (or the pseudogene TRBV3-2) and J is TRBJ2-1; D remains ambiguous. Germline V gene sequence: CDR1 LGHDT, CDR2 YNNKEL (reference sequence). Trimming pared 0 bases from V and 8 bases from J, leaving 14 bases between. The CDR3 is 15 amino acids.

The table lists this clone with a count of one. This rearrangement joins TRBV5-4 to TRBJ2-7; TRBD2 matches 9 bases. The V and J ends lost 4 bases and 2 bases, in that order; junction bases with no gene match: 1. The germline CDR1 and CDR2 sequences are SGHNT and YYREEE (reference sequence). CDR3 length equals 13 residues. The CDR3 DNA follows: TGTGCCAGCAGCCGCGGGAGGGCCTACGAGCAGTACTTC. This codes for CASSRGRAYEQYF.

This sequence joins TRBV4-1 and TRBJ2-5; D might be TRBD2 (5 bases). This CDR3 has 15 residues. Germline V gene sequence: CDR1 MGHRA, CDR2 YSYEKL. V lost 1 base to trimming and J lost 1 base, with 10 bases between them. CDR3 coding DNA: TGCGCCAGCAGCCAAGGGGAGCGGACCCAAGAGACCCAGTACTTC. Amino acid sequence: CASSQGERTQETQYF.

V usage is TRBV2 and J usage is TRBJ2-2, with 11 bases matching TRBD2. V was clipped by 6 bases and J by 5 bases; unmatched bases: 5. This CDR3 is built from 15 residues. Looked up from germline, CDR1 is SNHLY and CDR2 is FYNNEI. The DNA for the CDR3 is TGTGCCAGCAGGGGCGGGACTAGCGGAACCGGGGAGCTGTTTTTT. This gives the protein CASRGGTSGTGELFF.

The genes are TRBV11-2 and TRBJ2-5; 9 positions agree with TRBD1. The germline V gene has CDR1 SGHAT and CDR2 FQNNGV. The junction had 8 bases not matched to a gene; V was cut back by 4 bases and J by 2 bases. The length of the CDR3 is 16 residues. The CDR3 here is CASSYRTGQGQETQYF. The CDR3 DNA follows: TGTGCCAGCAGCTATCGAACGGGACAGGGTCAAGAGACCCAGTACTTC.

This chain uses TRBV7-2 with TRBJ2-5; weak D call: TRBD2 (7 bases). CDR1 and CDR2 from the germline V gene are SGHTA and FQGNSA. V was clipped by 4 bases and J by 3 bases, with 15 bases between them. The CDR3 is made up of 15 amino acids. As DNA, the CDR3 is TGTGCCAGCAGCTACCAGAGGGGGGGAAAAGAGACCCAGTACTTC. It specifies CASSYQRGGKETQYF.

This chain uses TRBV27 with TRBJ2-7; the match to TRBD1 covers 8 bases. The CDR3 loop spans 14 amino acids. Germline assignment: CDR1 MNHEY and CDR2 SMNVEV (reference sequence). Unmatched junction bases numbered 10, after V lost 4 bases and J lost 8 bases. CDR3 loop: CASSSGTGVSKQYF. The CDR3 DNA reads as TGTGCCAGCAGTTCCGGGACAGGAGTATCGAAGCAGTACTTC.